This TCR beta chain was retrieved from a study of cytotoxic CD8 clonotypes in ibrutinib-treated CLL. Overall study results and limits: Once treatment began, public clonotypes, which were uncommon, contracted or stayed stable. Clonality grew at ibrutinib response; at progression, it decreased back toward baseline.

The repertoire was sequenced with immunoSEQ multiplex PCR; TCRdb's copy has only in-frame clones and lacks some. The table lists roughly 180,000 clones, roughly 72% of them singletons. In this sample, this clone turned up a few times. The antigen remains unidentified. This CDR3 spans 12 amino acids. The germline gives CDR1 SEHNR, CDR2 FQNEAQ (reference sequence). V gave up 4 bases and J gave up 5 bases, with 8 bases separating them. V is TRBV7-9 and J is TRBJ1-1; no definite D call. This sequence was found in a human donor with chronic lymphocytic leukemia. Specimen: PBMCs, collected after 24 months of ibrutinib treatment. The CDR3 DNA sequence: TGTGCCAGCAGCTCGTATCGAACTGAAGCTTTCTTT. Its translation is CASSSYRTEAFF.